This T cell receptor beta chain was identified in a study of shared clonotypes between healthy human individuals. Data came from immunoSEQ multiplex PCR; TCRdb stores just in-frame clones and leaves some out. The sample contains some 350,000 clones, roughly 70% of which appear only once. The germline gives CDR1 WNHNN, CDR2 SYGVQD (reference sequence). The CDR3 is made up of 14 amino acids. V was pared by 4 bases and J by 5 bases, with 6 bases of the junction left unmatched. The receptor's source is a man younger than 40 in good health. Sequenced material: memory CD4+ T cells sorted from blood. Stated subset: CD45RA-negative fraction. V gene TRBV10-1 combines with J gene TRBJ2-5, with 8 positions matching TRBD1. CDR3 coding DNA: TGCGCCAGCAGTGCATCAGGGGGCTGGGAGACCCAGTACTTC. Encoded protein: CASSASGGWETQYF.